This T cell receptor beta chain emerged from a study of long-term antiretroviral therapy in people with HIV. The CDR3 spans 14 residues. Trimming removed 3 bases at V and 5 bases at J, with 12 bases between. Germline V gene data show CDR1 as MGHRA and CDR2 as YSYEKL. Survey level was the resolution at which the v3.0 immunoSEQ assay ran. Profiling relied on immunoSEQ multiplex PCR, and the TCRdb table lists in-frame clones only, not all of them. The sample has tens of thousands of clones, 65% to 90% seen once. The TCR was taken from a man aged 18 to 29 with HIV. This specimen was unsorted PBMCs, taken 0.3 years after starting antiretroviral therapy. J is TRBJ2-3 and V is TRBV4-1, with D possibly matching TRBD2 (6 bases). In DNA form, the CDR3 reads TGCGCCAGCAGCCAGGACGGGAGAGGAGATACGCAGTATTTT. Translation gives CASSQDGRGDTQYF.